This T cell receptor beta chain was recovered during a study of blood T cell repertoires in COVID-19. Clones were read by immunoSEQ multiplex PCR, and TCRdb kept only the in-frame ones, dropping some. The table shows about 240,000 clones, with roughly 87% occurring only once. CDR1 and CDR2 from the germline V gene are MNHEY and SMNVEV (reference sequence). The CDR3 consists of 14 residues. The ends were cut back, 5 bases at V and 5 bases at J, with 15 bases in the middle. The specimen was PBMCs or T cells enriched from blood (not recorded which). The receptor was derived from a woman aged 25 to 39 with acute COVID-19. This chain uses TRBV27 with TRBJ2-5; weak D call: TRBD2 (5 bases). CDR3 sequence (DNA): TGTGCCAGCAGTCCCCTATTTGGGGAGGAGACCCAGTACTTC. As protein: CASSPLFGEETQYF.